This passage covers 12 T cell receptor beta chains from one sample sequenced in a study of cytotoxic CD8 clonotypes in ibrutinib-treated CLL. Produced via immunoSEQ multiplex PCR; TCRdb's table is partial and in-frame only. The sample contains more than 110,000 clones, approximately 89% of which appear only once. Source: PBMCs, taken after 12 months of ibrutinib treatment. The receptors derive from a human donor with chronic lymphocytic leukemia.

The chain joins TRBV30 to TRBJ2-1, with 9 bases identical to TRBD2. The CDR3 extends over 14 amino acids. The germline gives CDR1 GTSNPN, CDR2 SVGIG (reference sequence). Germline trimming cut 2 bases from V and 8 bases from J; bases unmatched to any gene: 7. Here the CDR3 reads CAWSLAGVGDEQFF. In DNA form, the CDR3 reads TGTGCCTGGAGTTTAGCGGGAGTGGGCGATGAGCAGTTCTTC.

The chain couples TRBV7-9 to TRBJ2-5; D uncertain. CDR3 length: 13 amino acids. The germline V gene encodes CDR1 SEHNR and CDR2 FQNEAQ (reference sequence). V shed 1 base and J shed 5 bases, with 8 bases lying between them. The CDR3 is CASSLVGHETQYF. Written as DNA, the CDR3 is TGTGCCAGCAGCTTAGTAGGGCATGAGACCCAGTACTTC.

CDR3 sequence: CAISTSGRRVVTDTQYF. CDR3 nucleotides: TGTGCCATCTCCACTAGCGGGAGACGAGTGGTGACAGATACGCAGTATTTT. V usage is TRBV10-3 and J usage is TRBJ2-3; the match to TRBD2 covers 11 bases. This CDR3 contains 17 residues. The V and J ends lost 8 bases and 3 bases, in that order; junction bases with no gene match: 13. Germline assignment: CDR1 ENHRY and CDR2 SYGVKD.

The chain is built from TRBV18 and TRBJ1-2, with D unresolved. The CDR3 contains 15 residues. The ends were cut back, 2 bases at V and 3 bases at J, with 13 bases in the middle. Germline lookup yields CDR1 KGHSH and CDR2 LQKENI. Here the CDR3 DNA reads TGTGCCAGCTCACCAAGTACAGAGAGAGACTATGGCTACACCTTC. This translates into CASSPSTERDYGYTF.

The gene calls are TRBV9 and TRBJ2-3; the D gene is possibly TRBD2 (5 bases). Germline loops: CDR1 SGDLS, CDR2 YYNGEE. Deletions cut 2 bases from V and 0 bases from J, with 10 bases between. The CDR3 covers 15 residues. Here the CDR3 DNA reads TGTGCCAGCAGCGTTAACGGGATGAGCACAGATACGCAGTATTTT. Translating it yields CASSVNGMSTDTQYF.

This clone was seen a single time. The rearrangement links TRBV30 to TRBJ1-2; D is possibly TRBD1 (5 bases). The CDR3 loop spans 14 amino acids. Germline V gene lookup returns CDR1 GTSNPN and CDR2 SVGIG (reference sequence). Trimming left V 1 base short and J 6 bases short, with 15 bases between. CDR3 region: CAWSGGRIRNGYTF. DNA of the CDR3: TGTGCCTGGAGTGGGGGACGGATAAGAAATGGCTACACCTTC.

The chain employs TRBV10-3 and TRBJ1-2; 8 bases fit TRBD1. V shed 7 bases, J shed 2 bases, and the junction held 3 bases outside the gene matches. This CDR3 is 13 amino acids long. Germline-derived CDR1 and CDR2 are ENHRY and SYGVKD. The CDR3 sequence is CAITGDRNYGYTF. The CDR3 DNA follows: TGTGCCATCACCGGGGACAGGAACTATGGCTACACCTTC.

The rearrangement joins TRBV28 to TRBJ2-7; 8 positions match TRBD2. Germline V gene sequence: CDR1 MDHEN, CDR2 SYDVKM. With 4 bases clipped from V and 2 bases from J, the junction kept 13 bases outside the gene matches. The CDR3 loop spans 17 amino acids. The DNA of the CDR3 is TGTGCCAGCAGTTCCTTTTCTTTAACTAGCGGTACCTACGAGCAGTACTTC. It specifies CASSSFSLTSGTYEQYF.

The CDR3 loop reads CASSGAWGEGSYNEQFF. The CDR3 nucleotides read TGTGCCAGCAGTGGGGCCTGGGGGGAAGGGTCCTACAATGAGCAGTTCTTC. V is TRBV25-1 and J is TRBJ2-1; TRBD2 is a possible D gene (6 bases). The germline V and J ends were trimmed by 4 bases and 1 base, with 17 bases remaining between them. Looked up from germline, CDR1 is MGHDK and CDR2 is SYGVNS. CDR3 length equals 17 residues.

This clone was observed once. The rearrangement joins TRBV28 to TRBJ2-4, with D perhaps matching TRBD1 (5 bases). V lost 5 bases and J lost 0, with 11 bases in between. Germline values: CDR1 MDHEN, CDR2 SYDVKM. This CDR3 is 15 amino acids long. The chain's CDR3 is CASSQGVLAKNIQYF. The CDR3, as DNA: TGTGCCAGCAGTCAAGGGGTGTTAGCCAAAAACATTCAGTACTTC.

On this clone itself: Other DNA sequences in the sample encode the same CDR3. The CDR3 reads CASSLRGLTYEQYF. CDR3 nucleotides: TGTGCCAGCAGTTTGCGGGGCTTAACCTACGAGCAGTACTTC. The V and J genes are TRBV27 and TRBJ2-7; tentatively, D is TRBD2 (6 bases). V gave up 3 bases and J gave up 2 bases, with 11 bases separating them. CDR1 is MNHEY, CDR2 SMNVEV, per germline (reference sequence). CDR3 size: 14 residues.

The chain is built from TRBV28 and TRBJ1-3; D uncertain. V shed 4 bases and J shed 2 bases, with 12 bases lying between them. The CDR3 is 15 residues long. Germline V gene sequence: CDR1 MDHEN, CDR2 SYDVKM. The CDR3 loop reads CASSSPEVAGNTIYF. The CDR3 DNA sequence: TGTGCCAGCAGTTCCCCCGAGGTAGCTGGAAACACCATATATTTT.